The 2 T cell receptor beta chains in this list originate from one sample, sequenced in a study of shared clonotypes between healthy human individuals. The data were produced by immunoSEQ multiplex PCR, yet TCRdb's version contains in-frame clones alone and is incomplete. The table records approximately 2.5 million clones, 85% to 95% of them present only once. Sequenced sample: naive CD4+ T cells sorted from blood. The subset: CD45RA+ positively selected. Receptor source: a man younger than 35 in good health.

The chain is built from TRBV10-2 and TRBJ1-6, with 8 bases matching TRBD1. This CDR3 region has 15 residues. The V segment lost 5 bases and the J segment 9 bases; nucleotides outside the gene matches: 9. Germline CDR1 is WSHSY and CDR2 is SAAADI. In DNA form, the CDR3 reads TGCGCCAGCAGTACGACAGGGGCGTTGATTTCACCCCTCCACTTT. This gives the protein CASSTTGALISPLHF.

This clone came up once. The CDR3 reads CASKKGPNASYEQYF. CDR3 nucleotide sequence: TGTGCCAGTAAGAAAGGACCGAATGCCTCCTACGAGCAGTACTTC. V and J are TRBV6-5 and TRBJ2-7; D is undetermined. This CDR3 has 15 amino acids. Trimming took off 9 bases at V and 0 bases at J, with 18 bases between the two ends. Per the germline V gene, CDR1 is MNHEY and CDR2 is SVGAGI.